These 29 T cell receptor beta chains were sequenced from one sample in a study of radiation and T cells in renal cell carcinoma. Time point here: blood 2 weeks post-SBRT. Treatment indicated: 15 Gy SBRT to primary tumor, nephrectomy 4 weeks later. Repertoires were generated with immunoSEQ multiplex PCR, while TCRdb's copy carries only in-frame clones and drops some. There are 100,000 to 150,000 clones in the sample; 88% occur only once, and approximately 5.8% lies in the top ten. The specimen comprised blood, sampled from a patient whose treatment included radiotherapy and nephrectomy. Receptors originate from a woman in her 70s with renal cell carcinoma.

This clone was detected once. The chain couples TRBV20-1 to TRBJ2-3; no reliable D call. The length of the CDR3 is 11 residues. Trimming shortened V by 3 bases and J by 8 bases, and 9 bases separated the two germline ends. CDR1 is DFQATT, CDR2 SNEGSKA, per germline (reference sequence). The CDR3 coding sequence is TGCAGTGCTAGGACGAAAGGTACGCAGTATTTT. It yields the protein CSARTKGTQYF.

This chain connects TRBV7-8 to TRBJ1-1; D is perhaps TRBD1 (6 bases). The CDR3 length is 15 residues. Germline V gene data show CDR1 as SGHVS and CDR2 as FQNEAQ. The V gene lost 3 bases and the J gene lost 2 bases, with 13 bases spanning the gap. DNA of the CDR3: TGTGCCAGCAGCTTCTCCTCACAGGGTAACACTGAAGCTTTCTTT. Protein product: CASSFSSQGNTEAFF. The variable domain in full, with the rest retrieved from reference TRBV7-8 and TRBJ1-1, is GAGVSQSPRYKVAKRGQDVALRCDPISGHVSLFWYQQALGQGPEFLTYFQNEAQLDKSGLPSDRFFAERPEGSVSTLKIQRTQQEDSAVYLCASSFSSQGNTEAFFGQGTRLTVV.

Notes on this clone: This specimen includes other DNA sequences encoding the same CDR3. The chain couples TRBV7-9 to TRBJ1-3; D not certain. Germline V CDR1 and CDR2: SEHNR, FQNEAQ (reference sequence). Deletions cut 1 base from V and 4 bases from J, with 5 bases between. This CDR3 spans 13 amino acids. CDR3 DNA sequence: TGTGCCAGCAGCTTAGGTGGGGGAAACACCATATATTTT. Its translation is CASSLGGGNTIYF. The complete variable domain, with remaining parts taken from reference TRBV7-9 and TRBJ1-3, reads DTGVSQNPRHKITKRGQNVTFRCDPISEHNRLYWYRQTLGQGPEFLTYFQNEAQLEKSRLLSDRFSAERPKGSFSTLEIQRTEQGDSAMYLCASSLGGGNTIYFGEGSWLTVV.

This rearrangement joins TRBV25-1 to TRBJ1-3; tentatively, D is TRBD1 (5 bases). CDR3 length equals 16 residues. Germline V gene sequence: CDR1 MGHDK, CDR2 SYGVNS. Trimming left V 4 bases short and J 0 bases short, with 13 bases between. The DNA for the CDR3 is TGTGCCAGCAGTGCGTGGGCCAGGGACTCTGGAAACACCATATATTTT. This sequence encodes CASSAWARDSGNTIYF.

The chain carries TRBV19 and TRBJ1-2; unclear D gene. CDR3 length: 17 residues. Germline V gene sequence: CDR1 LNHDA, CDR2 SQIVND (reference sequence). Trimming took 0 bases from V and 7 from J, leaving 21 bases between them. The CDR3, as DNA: TGTGCCAGTAGTATAGATTCTCCAGGTATATACTTCGGTGGCTACACCTTC. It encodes CASSIDSPGIYFGGYTF.

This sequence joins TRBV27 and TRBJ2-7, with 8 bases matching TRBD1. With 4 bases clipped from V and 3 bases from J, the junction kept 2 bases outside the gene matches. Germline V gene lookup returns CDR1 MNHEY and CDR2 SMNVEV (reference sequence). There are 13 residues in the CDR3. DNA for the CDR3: TGTGCCAGCAGTTATGACAGGGGCTACGAGCAGTACTTC. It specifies CASSYDRGYEQYF.

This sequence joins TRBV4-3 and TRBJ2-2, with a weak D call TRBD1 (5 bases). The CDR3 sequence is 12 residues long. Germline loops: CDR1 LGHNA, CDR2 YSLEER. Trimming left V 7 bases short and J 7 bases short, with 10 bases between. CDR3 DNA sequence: TGCGCCAGCAACTCGCAGGGCGGGGAGCTGTTTTTT. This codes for CASNSQGGELFF.

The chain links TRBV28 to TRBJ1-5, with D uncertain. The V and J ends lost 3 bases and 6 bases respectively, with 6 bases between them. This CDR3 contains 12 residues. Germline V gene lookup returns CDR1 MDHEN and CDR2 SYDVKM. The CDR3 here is CASSLLTQPQHF. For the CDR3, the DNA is TGTGCCAGCAGTTTGCTGACTCAGCCCCAGCATTTT. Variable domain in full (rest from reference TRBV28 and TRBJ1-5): DVKVTQSSRYLVKRTGEKVFLECVQDMDHENMFWYRQDPGLGLRLIYFSYDVKMKEKGDIPEGYSVSREKKERFSLILESASTNQTSMYLCASSLLTQPQHFGDGTRLSIL.

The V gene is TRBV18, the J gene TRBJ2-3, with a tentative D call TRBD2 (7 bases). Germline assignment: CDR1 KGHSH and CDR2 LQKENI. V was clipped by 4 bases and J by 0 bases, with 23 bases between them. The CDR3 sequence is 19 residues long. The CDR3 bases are TGTGCCAGCTCACTATCACGGATCGGGGGGCCAACTAGCACAGATACGCAGTATTTT. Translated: CASSLSRIGGPTSTDTQYF. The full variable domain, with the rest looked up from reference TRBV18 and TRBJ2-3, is NAGVMQNPRHLVRRRGQEARLRCSPMKGHSHVYWYRQLPEEGLKFMVYLQKENIIDESGMPKERFSAEFPKEGPSILRIQQVVRGDSAAYFCASSLSRIGGPTSTDTQYFGPGTRLTVL.

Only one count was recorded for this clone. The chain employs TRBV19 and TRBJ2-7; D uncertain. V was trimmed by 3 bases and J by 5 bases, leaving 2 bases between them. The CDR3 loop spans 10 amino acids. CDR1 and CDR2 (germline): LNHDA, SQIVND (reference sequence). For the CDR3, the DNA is TGTGCCAGTAGTATCCACGAGCAGTACTTC. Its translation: CASSIHEQYF.

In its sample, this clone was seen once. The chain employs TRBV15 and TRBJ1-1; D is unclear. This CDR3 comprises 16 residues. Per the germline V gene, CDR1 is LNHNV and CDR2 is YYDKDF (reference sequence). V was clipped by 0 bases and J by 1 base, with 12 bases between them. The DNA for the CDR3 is TGTGCCACCAGCAGAGAGGGCAGGATCAAGAACACTGAAGCTTTCTTT. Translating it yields CATSREGRIKNTEAFF. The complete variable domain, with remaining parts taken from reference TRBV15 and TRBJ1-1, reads DAMVIQNPRYQVTQFGKPVTLSCSQTLNHNVMYWYQQKSSQAPKLLFHYYDKDFNNEADTPDNFQSRRPNTSFCFLDIRSPGLGDTAMYLCATSREGRIKNTEAFFGQGTRLTVV.

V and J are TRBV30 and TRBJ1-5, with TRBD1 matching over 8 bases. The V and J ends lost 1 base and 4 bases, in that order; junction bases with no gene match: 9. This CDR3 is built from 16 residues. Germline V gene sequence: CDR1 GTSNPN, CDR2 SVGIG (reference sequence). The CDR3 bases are TGTGCCTGGAGTGCGCTAGGGACAGGACGTAATCAGCCCCAGCATTTT. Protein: CAWSALGTGRNQPQHF.

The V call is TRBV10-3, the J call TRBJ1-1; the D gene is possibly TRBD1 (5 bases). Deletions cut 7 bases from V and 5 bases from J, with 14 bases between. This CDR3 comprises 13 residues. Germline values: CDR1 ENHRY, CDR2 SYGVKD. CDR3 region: CAINRGVSTEAFF. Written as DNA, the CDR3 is TGTGCCATCAATCGGGGGGTTTCGACTGAAGCTTTCTTT.

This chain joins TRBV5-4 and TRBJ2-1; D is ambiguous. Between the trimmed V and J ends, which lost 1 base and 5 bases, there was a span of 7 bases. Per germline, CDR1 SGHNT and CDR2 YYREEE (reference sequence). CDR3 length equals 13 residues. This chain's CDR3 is CASSLSRNNEQFF. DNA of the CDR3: TGTGCCAGCAGCTTGAGTCGAAACAATGAGCAGTTCTTC. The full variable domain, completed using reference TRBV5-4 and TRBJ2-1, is ETGVTQSPTHLIKTRGQQVTLRCSSQSGHNTVSWYQQALGQGPQFIFQYYREEENGRGNFPPRFSGLQFPNYSSELNVNALELDDSALYLCASSLSRNNEQFFGPGTRLTVL.

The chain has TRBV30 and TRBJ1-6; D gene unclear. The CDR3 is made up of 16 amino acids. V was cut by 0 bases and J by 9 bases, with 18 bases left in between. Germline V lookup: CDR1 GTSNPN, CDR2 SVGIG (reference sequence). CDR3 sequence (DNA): TGTGCCTGGAGTGTTTCTGGGCCGGAGTTGGGTTCACCCCTCCACTTT. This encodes CAWSVSGPELGSPLHF.

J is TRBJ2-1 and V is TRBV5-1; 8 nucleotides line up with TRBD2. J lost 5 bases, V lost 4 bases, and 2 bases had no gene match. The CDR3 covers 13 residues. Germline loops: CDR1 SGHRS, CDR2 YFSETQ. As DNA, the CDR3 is TGCGCCAGCAGCACACTAGCGGACAATGAGCAGTTCTTC. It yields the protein CASSTLADNEQFF.

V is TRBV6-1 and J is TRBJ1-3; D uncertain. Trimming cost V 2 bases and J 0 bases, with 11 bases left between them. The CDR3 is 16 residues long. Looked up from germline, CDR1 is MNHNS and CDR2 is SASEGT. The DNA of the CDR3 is TGTGCCAGCAGTGAAATAGGCCTACCCTCTGGAAACACCATATATTTT. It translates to CASSEIGLPSGNTIYF.

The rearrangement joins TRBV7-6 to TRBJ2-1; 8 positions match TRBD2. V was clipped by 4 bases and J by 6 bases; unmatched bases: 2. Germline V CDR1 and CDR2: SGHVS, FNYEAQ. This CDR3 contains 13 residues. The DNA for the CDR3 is TGTGCCAGCAGCTCAGCGGGGGCCAATGAGCAGTTCTTC. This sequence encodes CASSSAGANEQFF.

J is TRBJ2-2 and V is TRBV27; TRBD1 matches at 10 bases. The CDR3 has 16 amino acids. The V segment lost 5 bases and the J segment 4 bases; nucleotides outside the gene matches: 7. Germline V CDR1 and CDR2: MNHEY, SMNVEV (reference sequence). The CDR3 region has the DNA TGTGCCAGCAGTCCGAGACAGGGGGCCCGCACCGGGGAGCTGTTTTTT. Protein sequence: CASSPRQGARTGELFF.

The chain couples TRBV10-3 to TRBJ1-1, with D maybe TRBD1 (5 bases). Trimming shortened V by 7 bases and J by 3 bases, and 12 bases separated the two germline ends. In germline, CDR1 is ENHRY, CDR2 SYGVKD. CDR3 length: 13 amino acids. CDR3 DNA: TGTGCCATCAAGACAAGGGGAGACACTGAAGCTTTCTTT. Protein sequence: CAIKTRGDTEAFF.

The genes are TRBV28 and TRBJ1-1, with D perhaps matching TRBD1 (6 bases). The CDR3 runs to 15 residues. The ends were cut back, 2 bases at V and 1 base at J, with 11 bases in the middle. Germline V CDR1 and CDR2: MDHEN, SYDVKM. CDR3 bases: TGTGCCAGCAGTTTAACGGGACACCCGAACACTGAAGCTTTCTTT. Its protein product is CASSLTGHPNTEAFF. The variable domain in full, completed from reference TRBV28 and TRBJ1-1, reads DVKVTQSSRYLVKRTGEKVFLECVQDMDHENMFWYRQDPGLGLRLIYFSYDVKMKEKGDIPEGYSVSREKKERFSLILESASTNQTSMYLCASSLTGHPNTEAFFGQGTRLTVV.

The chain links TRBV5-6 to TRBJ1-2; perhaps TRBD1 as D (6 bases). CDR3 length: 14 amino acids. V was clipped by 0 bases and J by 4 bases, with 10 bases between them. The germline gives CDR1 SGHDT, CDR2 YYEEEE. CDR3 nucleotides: TGTGCCAGCAGCTTGGCCACAGGGACCTATGGCTACACCTTC. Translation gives CASSLATGTYGYTF.

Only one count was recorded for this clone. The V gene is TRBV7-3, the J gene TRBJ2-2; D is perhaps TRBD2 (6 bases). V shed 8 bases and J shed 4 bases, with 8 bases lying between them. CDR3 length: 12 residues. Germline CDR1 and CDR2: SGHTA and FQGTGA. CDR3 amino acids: CASSTSTGELFF. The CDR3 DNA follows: TGTGCCAGCTCGACTAGCACCGGGGAGCTGTTTTTT.

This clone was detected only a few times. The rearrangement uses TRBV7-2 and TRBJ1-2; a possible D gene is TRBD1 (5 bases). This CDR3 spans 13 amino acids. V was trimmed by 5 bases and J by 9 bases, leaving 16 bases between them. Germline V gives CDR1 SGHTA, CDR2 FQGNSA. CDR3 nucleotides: TGTGCCAGCAGCGTGTCACAGGAGATGAGCTACACCTTC. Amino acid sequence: CASSVSQEMSYTF.

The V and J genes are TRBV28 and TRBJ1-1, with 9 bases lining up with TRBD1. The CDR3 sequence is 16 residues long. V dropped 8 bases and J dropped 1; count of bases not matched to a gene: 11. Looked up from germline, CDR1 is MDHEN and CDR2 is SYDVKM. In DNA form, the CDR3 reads TGTGCCAGCGGAGGGGACAGGGAAACACAGAACACTGAAGCTTTCTTT. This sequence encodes CASGGDRETQNTEAFF.

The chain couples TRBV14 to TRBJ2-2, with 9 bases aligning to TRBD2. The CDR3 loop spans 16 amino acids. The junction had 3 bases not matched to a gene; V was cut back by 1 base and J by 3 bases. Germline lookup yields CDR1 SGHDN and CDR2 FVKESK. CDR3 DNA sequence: TGTGCCAGCAGCCAAGTCAGCGGGGGGTACACCGGGGAGCTGTTTTTT. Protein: CASSQVSGGYTGELFF.

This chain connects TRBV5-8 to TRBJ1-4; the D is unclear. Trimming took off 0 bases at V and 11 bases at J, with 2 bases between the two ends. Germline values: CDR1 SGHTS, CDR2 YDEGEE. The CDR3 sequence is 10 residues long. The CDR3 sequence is CASSLGKLFF. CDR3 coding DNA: TGTGCCAGCAGCTTGGGGAAACTGTTTTTT.

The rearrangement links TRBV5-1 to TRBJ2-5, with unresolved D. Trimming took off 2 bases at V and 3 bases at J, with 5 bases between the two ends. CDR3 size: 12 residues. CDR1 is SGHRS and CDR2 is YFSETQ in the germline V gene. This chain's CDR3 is CASSFKKETQYF. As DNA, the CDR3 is TGCGCCAGCAGCTTTAAGAAAGAGACCCAGTACTTC.

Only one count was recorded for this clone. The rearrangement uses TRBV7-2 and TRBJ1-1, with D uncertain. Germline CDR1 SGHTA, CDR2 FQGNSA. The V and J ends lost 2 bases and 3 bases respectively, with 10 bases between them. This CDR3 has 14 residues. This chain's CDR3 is CASSLRYGDTEAFF. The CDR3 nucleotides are TGTGCCAGCAGCTTACGATATGGGGACACTGAAGCTTTCTTT.